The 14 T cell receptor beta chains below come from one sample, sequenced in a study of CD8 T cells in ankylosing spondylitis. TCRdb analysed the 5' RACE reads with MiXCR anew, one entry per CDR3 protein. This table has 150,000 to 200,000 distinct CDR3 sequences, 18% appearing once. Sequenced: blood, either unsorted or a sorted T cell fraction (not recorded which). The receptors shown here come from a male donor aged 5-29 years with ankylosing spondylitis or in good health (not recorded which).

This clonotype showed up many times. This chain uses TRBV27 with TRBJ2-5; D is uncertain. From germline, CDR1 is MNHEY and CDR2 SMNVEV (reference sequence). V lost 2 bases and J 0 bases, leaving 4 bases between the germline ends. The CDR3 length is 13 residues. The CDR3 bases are TGTGCCAGCAGTTTACACTACCAAGAGACCCAGTACTTC. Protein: CASSLHYQETQYF.

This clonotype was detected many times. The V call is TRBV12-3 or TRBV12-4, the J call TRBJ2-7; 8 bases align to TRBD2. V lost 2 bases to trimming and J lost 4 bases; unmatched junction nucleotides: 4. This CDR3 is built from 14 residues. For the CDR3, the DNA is TGTGCCAGCAGTTTACGGGGGGGGGTTTACGAGCAGTACTTC. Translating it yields CASSLRGGVYEQYF.

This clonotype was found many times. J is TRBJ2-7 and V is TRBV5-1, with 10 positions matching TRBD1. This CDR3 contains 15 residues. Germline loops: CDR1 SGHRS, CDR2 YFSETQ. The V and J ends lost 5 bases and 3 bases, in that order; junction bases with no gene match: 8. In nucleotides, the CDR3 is TGCGCCAGCAGTGTAGACGGGACAGGGGTCTACGAGCAGTACTTC. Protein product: CASSVDGTGVYEQYF. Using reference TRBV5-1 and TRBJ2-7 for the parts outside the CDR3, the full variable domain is KAGVTQTPRYLIKTRGQQVTLSCSPISGHRSVSWYQQTPGQGLQFLFEYFSETQRNKGNFPGRFSGRQFSNSRSEMNVSTLELGDSALYLCASSVDGTGVYEQYFGPGTRLTVT.

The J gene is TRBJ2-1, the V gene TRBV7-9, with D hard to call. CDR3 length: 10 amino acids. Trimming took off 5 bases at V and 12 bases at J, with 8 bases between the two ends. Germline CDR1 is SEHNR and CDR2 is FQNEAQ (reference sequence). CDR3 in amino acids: CASSLVVQFF. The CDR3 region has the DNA TGTGCCAGCAGCCTGGTTGTGCAGTTCTTC.

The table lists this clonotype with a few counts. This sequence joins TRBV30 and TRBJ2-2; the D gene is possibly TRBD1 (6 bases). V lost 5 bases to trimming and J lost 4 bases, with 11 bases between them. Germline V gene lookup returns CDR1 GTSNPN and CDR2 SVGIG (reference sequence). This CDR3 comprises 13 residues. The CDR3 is CAWGKGGTGELFF. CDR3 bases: TGTGCCTGGGGGAAAGGGGGCACCGGGGAGCTGTTTTTT. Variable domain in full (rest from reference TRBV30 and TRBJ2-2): SQTIHQWPATLVQPVGSPLSLECTVEGTSNPNLYWYRQAAGRGLQLLFYSVGIGQISSEVPQNLSASRPQDRQFILSSKKLLLSDSGFYLCAWGKGGTGELFFGEGSRLTVL.

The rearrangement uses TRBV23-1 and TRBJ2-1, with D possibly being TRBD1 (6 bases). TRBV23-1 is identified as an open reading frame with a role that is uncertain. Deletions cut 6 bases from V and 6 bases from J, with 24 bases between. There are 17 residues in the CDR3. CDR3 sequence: CASSLPGPGDSANEQFF. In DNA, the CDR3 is TGCGCCAGCAGCCTCCCGGGGCCAGGGGATTCGGCCAATGAGCAGTTCTTC.

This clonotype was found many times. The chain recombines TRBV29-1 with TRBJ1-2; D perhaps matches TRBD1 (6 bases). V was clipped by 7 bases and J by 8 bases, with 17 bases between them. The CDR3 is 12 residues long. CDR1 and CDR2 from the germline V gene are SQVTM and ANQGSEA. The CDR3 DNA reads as TGCAGCGCCCCCCAGGGGTTGGGGGGCTACACCTTC. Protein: CSAPQGLGGYTF. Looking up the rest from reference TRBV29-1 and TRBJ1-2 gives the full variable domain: SAVISQKPSRDICQRGTSLTIQCQVDSQVTMMFWYRQQPGQSLTLIATANQGSEATYESGFVIDKFPISRPNLTFSTLTVSNMSPEDSSIYLCSAPQGLGGYTFGSGTRLTVV.

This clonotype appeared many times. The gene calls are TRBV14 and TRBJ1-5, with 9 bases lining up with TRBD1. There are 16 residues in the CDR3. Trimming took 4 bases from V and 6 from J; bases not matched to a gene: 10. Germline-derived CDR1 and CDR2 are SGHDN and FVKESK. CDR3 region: CASSRSGTGISQPQHF. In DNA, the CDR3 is TGTGCCAGCAGCCGATCCGGGACAGGGATATCTCAGCCCCAGCATTTT.

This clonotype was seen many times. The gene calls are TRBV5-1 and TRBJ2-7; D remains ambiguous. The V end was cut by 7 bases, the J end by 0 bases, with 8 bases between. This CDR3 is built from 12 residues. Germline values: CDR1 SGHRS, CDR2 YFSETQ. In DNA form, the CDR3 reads TGCGCCAGCCCGCACGACTCCTACGAGCAGTACTTC. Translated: CASPHDSYEQYF.

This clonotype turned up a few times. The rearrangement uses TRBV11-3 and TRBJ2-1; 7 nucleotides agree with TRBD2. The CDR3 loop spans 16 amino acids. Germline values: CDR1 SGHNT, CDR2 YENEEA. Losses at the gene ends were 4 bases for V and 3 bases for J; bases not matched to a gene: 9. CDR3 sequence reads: CASSSLASGVYNEQFF. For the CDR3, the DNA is TGTGCCAGCAGCTCCCTGGCTAGCGGAGTCTACAATGAGCAGTTCTTC.

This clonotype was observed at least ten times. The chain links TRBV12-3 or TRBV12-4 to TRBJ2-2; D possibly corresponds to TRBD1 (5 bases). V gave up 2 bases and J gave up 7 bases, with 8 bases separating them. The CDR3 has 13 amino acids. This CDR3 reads CASSLIGHGELFF. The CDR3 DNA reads TGTGCCAGCAGTTTAATCGGACACGGGGAGCTGTTTTTT.

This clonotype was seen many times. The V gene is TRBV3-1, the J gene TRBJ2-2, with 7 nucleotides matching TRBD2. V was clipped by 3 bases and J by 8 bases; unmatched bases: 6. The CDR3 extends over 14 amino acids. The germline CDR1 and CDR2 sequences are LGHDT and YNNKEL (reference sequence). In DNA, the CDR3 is TGTGCCAGCAGCCAGACTAGCCCTAGGGGGGAGCTGTTTTTT. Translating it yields CASSQTSPRGELFF.

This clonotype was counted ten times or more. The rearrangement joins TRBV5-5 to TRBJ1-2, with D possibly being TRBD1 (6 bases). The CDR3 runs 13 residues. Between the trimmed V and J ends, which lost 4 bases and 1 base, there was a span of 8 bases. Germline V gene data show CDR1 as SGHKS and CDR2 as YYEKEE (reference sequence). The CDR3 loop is CASSQDSNYGYTF. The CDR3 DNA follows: TGTGCCAGCAGCCAGGACAGTAACTATGGCTACACCTTC.

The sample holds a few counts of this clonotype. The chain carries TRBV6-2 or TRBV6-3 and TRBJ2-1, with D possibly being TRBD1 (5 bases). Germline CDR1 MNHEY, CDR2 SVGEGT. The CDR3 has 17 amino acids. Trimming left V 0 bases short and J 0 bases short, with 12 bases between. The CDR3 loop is CASSYSGQTLSYNEQFF. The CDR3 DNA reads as TGTGCCAGCAGTTACTCCGGACAAACCCTCTCCTACAATGAGCAGTTCTTC.